Below, 31 T cell receptor beta chains from the same sample are listed, as sequenced in a study of shared clonotypes between healthy human individuals. Profiled with immunoSEQ multiplex PCR; TCRdb holds only in-frame clones, not every one. The table lists some 2,100,000 clones, about 94% of them singletons, with roughly 0.13% in the top ten. Sequenced material: naive CD4+ T cells sorted from blood. Subset specified: CD45RA+ positively selected. The source is a man younger than 35 in good health.

The genes are TRBV27 and TRBJ2-4; 7 bases line up with TRBD1. Germline V CDR1 and CDR2: MNHEY, SMNVEV (reference sequence). With V trimmed by 6 bases and J by 0 bases, 5 bases remained unmatched. The CDR3 runs 15 residues. For the CDR3, the DNA is TGTGCCAGCAGCCCAGGGGGTATAGCCAAAAACATTCAGTACTTC. Protein sequence: CASSPGGIAKNIQYF.

The rearrangement links TRBV5-1 to TRBJ2-7; 7 bases fit TRBD1. From germline, CDR1 is SGHRS and CDR2 YFSETQ. The length of the CDR3 is 15 residues. The trim removed 2 bases at V and 0 bases at J, leaving 5 bases unmatched. CDR3 sequence reads: CASSLGDSFSYEQYF. CDR3 nucleotides: TGCGCCAGCAGCTTAGGGGACAGTTTCTCCTACGAGCAGTACTTC.

In its sample, this clone was seen once. The rearrangement joins TRBV2 to TRBJ2-7, with 7 bases lining up with TRBD1. Germline values: CDR1 SNHLY, CDR2 FYNNEI. The length of the CDR3 is 13 residues. V shed 6 bases, J shed 9 bases, and the junction held 11 bases outside the gene matches. The CDR3 DNA is TGTGCCAGCAGCACAGGGGAAGGGGTGGTGCAGTACTTC. The encoded protein is CASSTGEGVVQYF.

The rearrangement joins TRBV7-9 to TRBJ1-1; D may be TRBD1 (5 bases). V lost 3 bases, J lost 5 bases, and 16 bases lay in between. Germline CDR1 is SEHNR and CDR2 is FQNEAQ (reference sequence). The CDR3 covers 15 residues. The CDR3: CASSFSGTSGTEAFF. In DNA form, the CDR3 reads TGTGCCAGCAGCTTTTCTGGGACGTCTGGGACTGAAGCTTTCTTT.

The genes are TRBV5-1 and TRBJ2-7, with 7 positions matching TRBD1. Trimming cost V 7 bases and J 4 bases; bases outside gene matches: 17. Germline V lookup: CDR1 SGHRS, CDR2 YFSETQ. CDR3 length equals 16 residues. The DNA for the CDR3 is TGCGCCAGCTGCTCAACTGGGACAGACGACTTGTACGAGCAGTACTTC. Amino acid sequence: CASCSTGTDDLYEQYF.

This chain uses TRBV10-3 with TRBJ2-2; D possibly corresponds to TRBD1 (5 bases). CDR1 and CDR2 (germline): ENHRY, SYGVKD. The CDR3 runs 15 residues. Trimming removed 10 bases from V and 0 bases from J, with 15 bases in between. CDR3 bases: TGTGCCACCAAGGAAGCAGGGACGAACACCGGGGAGCTGTTTTTT. Protein: CATKEAGTNTGELFF.

V gene TRBV11-2 combines with J gene TRBJ1-3; no clear D. This CDR3 has 16 amino acids. V lost 4 bases and J lost 2, with 15 bases in between. Germline loops: CDR1 SGHAT, CDR2 FQNNGV. CDR3 DNA sequence: TGTGCCAGCAGCTCCTCTTTTGTCCGTACTGGAAACACCATATATTTT. This translates into CASSSSFVRTGNTIYF.

The chain links TRBV2 to TRBJ2-7, with a possible D match to TRBD2 (6 bases). V lost 6 bases and J lost 2, with 14 bases in between. The CDR3 runs to 14 residues. CDR1 is SNHLY, CDR2 FYNNEI, per germline. This CDR3 is CASRLGGVPYEQYF. CDR3 sequence (DNA): TGTGCCAGCAGATTAGGCGGGGTTCCCTACGAGCAGTACTTC.

The J gene is TRBJ1-1, the V gene TRBV6-5; possible D gene TRBD1, 6 bases. The CDR3 extends over 10 amino acids. Looked up from germline, CDR1 is MNHEY and CDR2 is SVGAGI. The germline V and J ends were trimmed by 10 bases and 10 bases, with 13 bases remaining between them. The CDR3 here is CAKGGPVAFF. The CDR3 DNA sequence: TGTGCCAAAGGGGGGCCGGTAGCTTTCTTT.

On this clone: Relative to the germline gene, one junction end is altered; a read error may explain this. J is TRBJ1-2 and V is TRBV7-8, with D perhaps matching TRBD1 (5 bases). The germline gives CDR1 SGHVS, CDR2 FQNEAQ. The CDR3 spans 16 residues. This chain's CDR3 is CASGLRAGPNFGGYTF. In DNA, the CDR3 is TGTGCCAGCGGCTTACGAGCAGGGCCCAATTTTGGTGGCTACACCTTC.

This clone has a single count. This chain links TRBV19 with TRBJ1-1, with a possible D match to TRBD1 (5 bases). The length of the CDR3 is 14 residues. The V end lost 5 bases, the J end lost 5 bases, and 15 bases lay between the germline ends. The germline gives CDR1 LNHDA, CDR2 SQIVND (reference sequence). The CDR3 nucleotides are TGTGCCAGTAGTTTCCAGGCGGGACGGACTGAAGCTTTCTTT. Translated, it gives CASSFQAGRTEAFF.

The sample holds one count of this clone. The genes are TRBV11-2 and TRBJ2-7; D might be TRBD1 (6 bases). The V end was cut by 4 bases, the J end by 1 base, with 11 bases between. The CDR3 length is 14 residues. Germline CDR1 is SGHAT and CDR2 is FQNNGV. CDR3 DNA: TGTGCCAGCAGCTACAGGGAAGCGTCCTACGAGCAGTACTTC. This codes for CASSYREASYEQYF.

The V call is TRBV5-1, the J call TRBJ2-1; TRBD1 aligns across 10 bases. V lost 4 bases and J lost 5; bases outside the gene matches: 6. Germline V CDR1 and CDR2: SGHRS, YFSETQ. The CDR3 has 15 amino acids. The CDR3: CASSPRDRGNNEQFF. CDR3 DNA: TGCGCCAGCAGCCCCCGGGACAGGGGCAACAATGAGCAGTTCTTC.

V is TRBV28 and J is TRBJ1-2; no firm D call. The germline V gene has CDR1 MDHEN and CDR2 SYDVKM. The CDR3 runs 17 residues. Trimming cost V 6 bases and J 7 bases, with 27 bases left between them. CDR3 region: CASSDRSGPGLPGGYTF. CDR3 sequence (DNA): TGTGCCAGCAGCGACCGATCGGGCCCCGGCCTCCCTGGTGGCTACACCTTC.

This clone was recorded only once. The chain links TRBV6-5 to TRBJ2-7, with D perhaps matching TRBD1 (6 bases). Trimming pared 3 bases from V and 4 bases from J, leaving 16 bases between. This CDR3 region has 15 residues. Germline V gene lookup returns CDR1 MNHEY and CDR2 SVGAGI. CDR3 protein: CASSYLGTTTYEQYF. CDR3 in DNA: TGTGCCAGCAGTTATTTAGGGACAACAACTTACGAGCAGTACTTC.

The chain employs TRBV18 and TRBJ1-1; TRBD1 might be the D (5 bases). This CDR3 region has 13 residues. The V gene lost 8 bases and the J gene lost 1 base, with 11 bases spanning the gap. Germline-derived CDR1 and CDR2 are KGHSH and LQKENI. CDR3 loop: CASRAGQNTEAFF. CDR3 DNA sequence: TGTGCCAGCCGAGCAGGGCAGAACACTGAAGCTTTCTTT.

The chain links TRBV5-1 to TRBJ1-2; 7 bases are a match to TRBD1. The CDR3 extends over 15 amino acids. Germline CDR1 and CDR2: SGHRS and YFSETQ. After removal of 3 bases from V and 8 bases from J, the junction contained 13 bases not matched to a gene. This CDR3 is CASSSGDSGLSGYTF. Here the CDR3 DNA reads TGCGCCAGCAGCTCCGGGGACAGCGGGTTGAGCGGCTACACCTTC.

This chain uses TRBV10-3 with TRBJ2-1; the D gene could be TRBD1 or TRBD2 (6 bases each). Trimming took off 7 bases at V and 9 bases at J, with 19 bases between the two ends. There are 14 residues in the CDR3. Germline V gives CDR1 ENHRY, CDR2 SYGVKD. CDR3 amino acids: CAITTQEGGSEQFF. The CDR3 nucleotides are TGTGCCATCACCACCCAGGAGGGGGGCTCTGAGCAGTTCTTC.

This rearrangement joins TRBV5-4 to TRBJ2-3, with TRBD2 identical over 7 bases. CDR3 length: 18 amino acids. Trimming took 4 bases from V and 1 from J; bases not matched to a gene: 15. CDR1 and CDR2 (germline): SGHNT, YYREEE (reference sequence). As DNA, the CDR3 is TGTGCCAGCAGCACCGAAGGACGGGACTACCCTGGCACAGATACGCAGTATTTT. The encoded protein is CASSTEGRDYPGTDTQYF.

Notes on this clone: Distinct nucleotide sequences in the sample also encode this CDR3. The V call is TRBV2, the J call TRBJ1-5, with unresolved D. Trimming left V 3 bases short and J 4 bases short, with 10 bases between. The CDR3 is 14 residues long. Germline CDR1 is SNHLY and CDR2 is FYNNEI. The CDR3 reads CASSDSGGNQPQHF. CDR3 in DNA: TGTGCCAGCAGTGATTCTGGAGGTAATCAGCCCCAGCATTTT. Looking up the rest from reference TRBV2 and TRBJ1-5 gives the full variable domain: EPEVTQTPSHQVTQMGQEVILRCVPISNHLYFYWYRQILGQKVEFLVSFYNNEISEKSEIFDDQFSVERPDGSNFTLKIRSTKLEDSAMYFCASSDSGGNQPQHFGDGTRLSIL.

The gene calls are TRBV13 and TRBJ2-7, with TRBD1 matching over 8 bases. Germline trimming cut 6 bases from V and 1 base from J; bases unmatched to any gene: 17. The germline V gene encodes CDR1 PRHDT and CDR2 FYEKMQ (reference sequence). The CDR3 extends over 18 amino acids. The CDR3 nucleotides read TGTGCCAGCAGTTCCTCCTACGGGACAGGCAAAACTTCCTACGAGCAGTACTTC. Translating gives CASSSSYGTGKTSYEQYF.

This clone has just a few counts. The chain combines TRBV4-1 with TRBJ2-7; TRBD1 aligns across 9 bases. With 4 bases clipped from V and 2 bases from J, the junction kept 15 bases outside the gene matches. The length of the CDR3 is 18 residues. Germline V gene sequence: CDR1 MGHRA, CDR2 YSYEKL. CDR3 sequence (DNA): TGCGCCAGCAGCCCCCCGGGGGGACAGGGATTTTCGGCCTACGAGCAGTACTTC. Amino acids: CASSPPGGQGFSAYEQYF.

V and J are TRBV9 and TRBJ2-7; D may be TRBD1 (7 bases). The CDR3 extends over 16 amino acids. Germline values: CDR1 SGDLS, CDR2 YYNGEE. Trimming removed 3 bases from V and 6 bases from J, with 22 bases in between. The CDR3 sequence is CASSARMGTAGGEQYF. For the CDR3, the DNA is TGTGCCAGCAGCGCCCGAATGGGGACTGCAGGGGGCGAGCAGTACTTC.

The chain joins TRBV6-6 to TRBJ1-2, with a possible D match to TRBD1 (6 bases). Deletions cut 5 bases from V and 4 bases from J, with 11 bases between. The length of the CDR3 is 13 residues. The germline V gene has CDR1 MNHNY and CDR2 SVGAGI (reference sequence). The CDR3 region is CASSAGQRYGYTF. The CDR3 DNA follows: TGTGCCAGCAGTGCCGGACAGCGCTATGGCTACACCTTC.

The chain recombines TRBV7-2 with TRBJ2-7; 7 bases match TRBD1. V shed 0 bases and J 5 bases; nucleotides not matched to a gene: 13. The CDR3 extends over 17 amino acids. The germline CDR1 and CDR2 sequences are SGHTA and FQGNSA. The CDR3 nucleotides are TGTGCCAGCAGCTTAGCGCCCGACAGGGTCCTCCCCCACGAGCAGTACTTC. Its protein is CASSLAPDRVLPHEQYF.

In DNA, the CDR3 is TGCGCCAGCAGCTTGGCAGTAGCGGGAGCTAATACGCAGTATTTT. It is translated as CASSLAVAGANTQYF. The chain is built from TRBV5-1 and TRBJ2-3; the match to TRBD2 covers 9 bases. The CDR3 spans 15 residues. V lost 0 bases and J lost 7; bases outside the gene matches: 6. Germline CDR1 reads SGHRS; CDR2 reads YFSETQ.

This clone was recorded only once. The V gene is TRBV5-1, the J gene TRBJ2-2, with 9 bases matching TRBD2. The CDR3 covers 16 residues. Per the germline V gene, CDR1 is SGHRS and CDR2 is YFSETQ. The V gene end was trimmed by 0 bases and the J gene end by 6 bases; junction bases not matched to a gene: 6. The chain's CDR3 is CASSLAGSGSAGELFF. The CDR3 DNA is TGCGCCAGCAGCTTGGCCGGTAGCGGGAGCGCCGGGGAGCTGTTTTTT.

This chain links TRBV5-1 with TRBJ1-1; a possible D gene is TRBD1 (5 bases). The ends were cut back, 2 bases at V and 1 base at J, with 9 bases in the middle. Per germline, CDR1 SGHRS and CDR2 YFSETQ. This CDR3 contains 14 residues. The CDR3 region is CASSFRAGNTEAFF. For the CDR3, the DNA is TGCGCCAGCAGCTTCAGGGCGGGGAACACTGAAGCTTTCTTT.

The V gene is TRBV9, the J gene TRBJ1-2; D not resolved. V was shortened by 0 bases and J by 4 bases, with 13 bases between the two germline ends. Germline lookup yields CDR1 SGDLS and CDR2 YYNGEE. This CDR3 region has 15 residues. CDR3 sequence (DNA): TGTGCCAGCAGCGTAGCCTCATCCCTCCCCTATGGCTACACCTTC. Translated, it gives CASSVASSLPYGYTF.

The chain joins TRBV5-1 to TRBJ2-5; TRBD2 aligns across 7 bases. The CDR3 is 15 amino acids. J lost 1 base, V lost 4 bases, and 7 bases had no gene match. Germline V lookup: CDR1 SGHRS, CDR2 YFSETQ. The CDR3 protein is CASSGEGRSQETQYF. CDR3 sequence (DNA): TGCGCCAGCAGCGGGGAGGGACGGAGCCAAGAGACCCAGTACTTC.

This chain connects TRBV5-4 to TRBJ2-3; D gene ambiguous. CDR1 and CDR2 (germline): SGHNT, YYREEE (reference sequence). V lost 6 bases and J 0 bases, leaving 17 bases between the germline ends. CDR3 length: 16 residues. The CDR3 reads CASNNWSRFSTDTQYF. The CDR3 DNA is TGTGCCAGCAACAACTGGTCCAGATTTAGCACAGATACGCAGTATTTT.